This is a list of T cell receptor beta chains from one sample in a study of T cell repertoires in cytomegalovirus infection. MiXCR was run by TCRdb on the reads, yielding one entry per CDR3 protein. The sample holds some 300,000 distinct CDR3 sequences, around 10% seen once. The sample comprised PBMCs. The receptor set was obtained from a human donor in good health (CMV status not recorded). Some clones in this sample may be carry-over from other donors' samples. Both conserved end residues are part of each CDR3. Each record gives: CDR3 length, J gene, clone size, V gene, D gene, CDR3 DNA, CDR3 protein. D genes are given only for firm matches. Only part of the rows carry a size: once, few, many, or a class if the clone is expanded.

>14|TRBJ1-6|few|TRBV20-1|NA
TGCAGTGCTGCTTTCCGGGACTGGGGTTCACCCCTCCACTTT
CSAAFRDWGSPLHF
>14|TRBJ2-3|many|TRBV20-1|NA
TGCAGTGCTAGAGACCCGGGTGCTTCAGATACGCAGTATTTT
CSARDPGASDTQYF
>14|TRBJ1-2|few|TRBV9|NA
TGTGCCAGCAGCCCCGACAGACCCTTTGGTGGCTACACCTTC
CASSPDRPFGGYTF
>15|TRBJ1-1|NA|TRBV7-2|NA
TGTGCCAGCAGCCCCCGGGCCAGGACGAACACTGAAGCTTTCTTT
CASSPRARTNTEAFF
>12|TRBJ2-5|few|TRBV7-4|NA
TGTGCCAGCAGCCTCCCTGAGGGGACCCAGTACTTC
CASSLPEGTQYF
>19|TRBJ2-2|many|TRBV20-1|NA
TGCAGTGCCACCAACCCCAAGTCAGGGGGGCAGTTGGACACCGGGGAGCTGTTTTTT
CSATNPKSGGQLDTGELFF
>17|TRBJ2-1|many|TRBV5-5|TRBD2
TGTGCCAGCAGCTTGGGTGTGGGACTAGCGGCAAACAATGAGCAGTTCTTC
CASSLGVGLAANNEQFF
>13|TRBJ1-2|many|TRBV7-2|NA
TGTGCCAGCAGCAACAGCCCTAACTATGGCTACACCTTC
CASSNSPNYGYTF
>13|TRBJ2-2|few|TRBV15|NA
TGTGCCATCTCCGGGGCGGGCACCGGGGAGCTGTTTTTT
CAISGAGTGELFF
>10|TRBJ2-1|NA|TRBV29-1|NA
TGCAGCGTTGGGGTCAGCGGTGGGTTCTTC
CSVGVSGGFF
>16|TRBJ1-1|many|TRBV6-1|TRBD1
TGTGCCAGCAGTGTCCCGGGACAGGGTTCGGACACTGAAGCTTTCTTT
CASSVPGQGSDTEAFF
>15|TRBJ1-6|many|TRBV6-2/TRBV6-3|NA
TGTGCCAGCAGTTACGGACGGGGCTGGGATTCACCCCTCCACTTT
CASSYGRGWDSPLHF
>15|TRBJ2-3|few|TRBV12-3/TRBV12-4|TRBD2
TGTGCCAGCAGTTTGAGCGGGGGGACCACAGATACGCAGTATTTT
CASSLSGGTTDTQYF
>18|TRBJ2-3|many|TRBV3-1|TRBD2
TGTGCCAGCAGCCGCCTTGGAGCGGGGGGACCCCTCGCAGATACGCAGTATTTT
CASSRLGAGGPLADTQYF
>15|TRBJ2-3|NA|TRBV7-2|TRBD2
TGTGCCAGCAGCCCTTGGACTAGCGGGACAGATACTAAGTATTTT
CASSPWTSGTDTKYF
>12|TRBJ2-2|many|TRBV7-2|NA
TGTGCCAGCAGCCGGGGGACCGGGGAGCTGTTTTTT
CASSRGTGELFF
>14|TRBJ2-7|many|TRBV28|NA
TGTGCCAGCAGTTTAGTGGGGGGGGCACCCGAGCAGTACTTC
CASSLVGGAPEQYF
>11|TRBJ1-6|many|TRBV11-2|NA
TGTGCCAGCGGCAATAATTCACCCCTCCACTTT
CASGNNSPLHF
>15|TRBJ2-5|many|TRBV20-1|TRBD2
TGCAGTGCTAGTCGCGGGGGATCGTCCCAAGAGACCCAGTACTTC
CSASRGGSSQETQYF
>15|TRBJ1-4|few|TRBV12-3/TRBV12-4|NA
TGTGCCAGCAGTTTGCGGGGGAGCCCGAATGAAAAACTGTTTTTT
CASSLRGSPNEKLFF
>17|TRBJ1-5|few|TRBV27|TRBD1
TGTGCCAGCAGTCCCTACCGGGACAGGGTCTTCAATCAGCCCCAGCATTTT
CASSPYRDRVFNQPQHF
>17|TRBJ1-5|NA|TRBV2|TRBD1
TGTGCCAGCAGTGACTCTGGGACAGGTATTAGCAATCAGCCCCAGCATTTT
CASSDSGTGISNQPQHF
>14|TRBJ2-3|many|TRBV14|NA
TGTGCCAGCAGCCAGCGACTTAGGTCAGATACGCAGTATTTT
CASSQRLRSDTQYF
>15|TRBJ2-1|NA|TRBV29-1|TRBD2
TGCAGCGTTGAAAATCAGACTAGCGGCTACAATGAGCAGTTCTTC
CSVENQTSGYNEQFF
>14|TRBJ2-5|many|TRBV20-1|TRBD2
TGCAGTGCTAGAAGGCGGGGGGGAGGGGAGACCCAGTACTTC
CSARRRGGGETQYF
>17|TRBJ1-5|many|TRBV28|TRBD1
TGTGCCAGCAGTTTAGGGACAGGGGGCTACTACAATCAGCCCCAGCATTTT
CASSLGTGGYYNQPQHF
>13|TRBJ2-1|many|TRBV14|TRBD1
TGTGCCAGCACCAGGACAGGTCACAATGAGCAGTTCTTC
CASTRTGHNEQFF
>12|TRBJ2-2|many|TRBV7-8|NA
TGTGCCACCCGGATCGCAGGAGGGGAGCTGTTTTTT
CATRIAGGELFF
>16|TRBJ2-3|many|TRBV7-2|NA
TGTGCCAGCAGCTTAGGAGGGGGGGCCCCGGGAGATACGCAGTATTTT
CASSLGGGAPGDTQYF
>12|TRBJ2-1|many|TRBV29-1|NA
TGCAGCGCCGAGGCCAGGGACAATGAGCAGTTCTTC
CSAEARDNEQFF
>12|TRBJ2-1|few|TRBV29-1|NA
TGCAGCGTCCTAAGGGATTACAATGAGCAGTTCTTC
CSVLRDYNEQFF
>14|TRBJ1-2|NA|TRBV20-1|TRBD1
TGCAGTGCTAGGGGACAGGAGTTGGGGGGCGGCTACACCTTC
CSARGQELGGGYTF
>15|TRBJ2-2|many|TRBV6-2/TRBV6-3|NA
TGTGCCAGCAGGCCCGGGGCCCTGAACACCGGGGAGCTGTTTTTT
CASRPGALNTGELFF
>13|TRBJ1-1|few|TRBV5-6|NA
TGTGCCAGCAGCTTGGCAGCGGTCGCTGAAGCTTTCTTT
CASSLAAVAEAFF
>16|TRBJ2-7|many|TRBV19|TRBD2
TGTGCCAGTAGCAAGGAGGCTAGCGGGGGGCCCTACGAGCAGTACTTC
CASSKEASGGPYEQYF
>15|TRBJ1-4|many|TRBV4-3|NA
TGCGCCAGCAGCCACTACAGAACAACTAATGAAAAACTGTTTTTT
CASSHYRTTNEKLFF
>11|TRBJ2-7|NA|TRBV2|NA
TGTGCCAGCAGTGACGACTACGAGCAGTACTTC
CASSDDYEQYF
>16|TRBJ2-5|many|TRBV28|TRBD1
TGTGCCAGCAGCGGACAGGGGCCTACTTACCAAGAGACCCAGTACTTC
CASSGQGPTYQETQYF
>17|TRBJ2-5|many|TRBV7-9|NA
TGTGCCAGCAGCTTGGACCGCAGGCCTAGCGCAGAAGAGACCCAGTACTTC
CASSLDRRPSAEETQYF
>16|TRBJ1-6|NA|TRBV12-3/TRBV12-4|NA
TGTGCCAGCTTCGGACGGCCCAGCTCCTATAATTCACCCCTCCACTTT
CASFGRPSSYNSPLHF
>14|TRBJ2-3|NA|TRBV6-4|TRBD1
TGTGCCAGCAGTGAGCGGGGACAGGCAGATACGCAGTATTTT
CASSERGQADTQYF
>14|TRBJ2-2|many|TRBV12-3/TRBV12-4|TRBD1
TGTGCCAGCATCCTGGACAGGACCGCCGGGGAGCTGTTTTTT
CASILDRTAGELFF
>17|TRBJ2-2|many|TRBV10-3|TRBD1
TGTGCCATCACAACCGGGACAGGGGGCGCGAACACCGGGGAGCTGTTTTTT
CAITTGTGGANTGELFF
>17|TRBJ2-5|many|TRBV7-9|NA
TGTGCCAGCAGCTTAGGGGGAAGCGCCTCAACCCAAGAGACCCAGTACTTC
CASSLGGSASTQETQYF
>11|TRBJ1-2|NA|TRBV29-1|NA
TGCAGCGTATTAGGGTCCTATGGCTACACCTTC
CSVLGSYGYTF
>17|TRBJ2-3|many|TRBV3-1|NA
TGTGCCAGCAGCCAAGAGGCCTATAGCGGTGGAAGGGATACGCAGTATTTT
CASSQEAYSGGRDTQYF
>20|TRBJ1-1|many|TRBV25-1|NA
TGTGCCAGCAGTGGAGTTTCCGGGGCTAGCTACCAAAGGGGTTTTGGTGAAGCTTTCTTT
CASSGVSGASYQRGFGEAFF
>13|TRBJ2-5|few|TRBV7-3|NA
TGTGCCAGCAGTGCCCCCGGTGAAGAGACCCAGTACTTC
CASSAPGEETQYF
>14|TRBJ2-5|many|TRBV7-2|NA
TGTGCCAGCAGCTTAGCGGGGATACAAGAGACCCAGTACTTC
CASSLAGIQETQYF
>13|TRBJ1-5|many|TRBV7-9|NA
TGTGCCAGCAGCTTCAGTCAGGATCAGCCCCAGCATTTT
CASSFSQDQPQHF
>13|TRBJ1-2|many|TRBV28|NA
TGTGCCAGCGGGCGGGGTTCTCCCTATGGCTACACCTTC
CASGRGSPYGYTF
>14|TRBJ2-7|many|TRBV6-6|NA
TGTGCCAGCACCCCCCTGCGGCAGGGCTACGAGCAGTACTTC
CASTPLRQGYEQYF
>14|TRBJ2-3|NA|TRBV20-1|TRBD2
TGCAGTGCCCTAAGGACTAGCGGGGGGGGTACGCAGTATTTT
CSALRTSGGGTQYF
>13|TRBJ1-1|NA|TRBV20-1|NA
TGCAGTGCTAGAGATCTGGGTGGCACTGAAGCTTTCTTT
CSARDLGGTEAFF
>12|TRBJ2-2|many|TRBV12-3/TRBV12-4|NA
TGTGCCAGCAGTCTCAGCGCCGGGGAGCTGTTTTTT
CASSLSAGELFF
>16|TRBJ2-1|few|TRBV4-3|NA
TGCGCCAGCAGCCAGATGACAGCCTACTCCTACAATGAGCAGTTCTTC
CASSQMTAYSYNEQFF
>13|TRBJ1-1|NA|TRBV7-3|NA
TGTGCCAGCAGCGTATTCAGGCGACAGGCGGCTTTCTTT
CASSVFRRQAAFF
>15|TRBJ2-2|many|TRBV2|NA
TGTGCCAGCAGTGATGGTAGACAAATCACCGGGGAGCTGTTTTTT
CASSDGRQITGELFF
>13|TRBJ2-1|many|TRBV20-1|NA
TGCAGTGCTATAGAGGGGGAGGGGAATGAGCAGTTCTTC
CSAIEGEGNEQFF